Listed below are T cell receptor beta chains from one sample, sequenced in a study of T-cell memory formation after mild COVID-19. TCRdb reanalysed the 5' RACE reads using MiXCR and keeps one entry per CDR3 protein. The repertoire includes about 340,000 distinct CDR3 sequences, around 15% of them detected once, and about 22% sits in the top ten. Sequencing input: PBMCs or a T cell subset sorted from them (not recorded which). The source is a man aged 18 to 35 who had mild COVID-19 (a few samples of this study predate the infection). Cell type and time point are not known. Both conserved end residues are part of each CDR3. The D gene is left open where the match is weak. Some rows mark clone size as missing; the rest say once, few, many or name a class of expanded clone.

j_gene | v_gene | d_gene | abundance | CDR3nt | CDR3aa
TRBJ1-1 | TRBV20-1 | NA | NA | TGCAGTGCTAAACCTACGGGACAACCGAACACTGAAGCTTTCTTT | CSAKPTGQPNTEAFF
TRBJ2-5 | TRBV10-2 | TRBD1 | few | TGCGCCAGCAGTACCCCTAAGGGGGCCGGTGAGACCCAGTACTTC | CASSTPKGAGETQYF
TRBJ2-3 | TRBV2 | TRBD2 | NA | TGTGCCAGCAGTGCACAAGTACTAGCGAGTCCGGGTACGCAGTATTTT | CASSAQVLASPGTQYF
TRBJ1-2 | TRBV12-3/TRBV12-4 | NA | few | TGTGCCAGCAGTACCCGAGAGGGGGGCTATGGCTACACCTTC | CASSTREGGYGYTF
TRBJ2-7 | TRBV7-9 | NA | many | TGTGCCAGCAGCCCAAGCGGCGGACAGAACTCCTACGAGCAGTACTTC | CASSPSGGQNSYEQYF
TRBJ2-6 | TRBV6-5 | NA | NA | TGTGCCAGCAGGGGACGGCCCAGTCCTGGGGCCAACGTCCTGACTTTC | CASRGRPSPGANVLTF
TRBJ2-7 | TRBV6-1 | NA | NA | TGTGCCAGCAGTGTTGGGTCCTGGGGGGACGAGCAGTACTTC | CASSVGSWGDEQYF
TRBJ2-5 | TRBV7-8 | TRBD1 | many | TGTGCCAGCAGCCCCCCCCGGGACAGGGGCCAAGAGACCCAGTACTTC | CASSPPRDRGQETQYF
TRBJ1-1 | TRBV7-3 | NA | NA | TGTGCCAGCGGAGAAAGACGGACGAACACTGAAGCTTTCTTT | CASGERRTNTEAFF
TRBJ1-1 | TRBV12-3/TRBV12-4 | NA | few | TGTGCCAGCAGTTGGGTCAGGGACACTGAAGCTTTCTTT | CASSWVRDTEAFF
TRBJ2-5 | TRBV20-1 | NA | few | TGCAGTGCTGCTAGCAGGGAGACCCAGTACTTC | CSAASRETQYF
TRBJ2-6 | TRBV12-3/TRBV12-4 | NA | many | TGTGCCAGCAGTCCTGGGTCCAACGTCCTGACTTTC | CASSPGSNVLTF
TRBJ1-1 | TRBV4-1 | NA | NA | TGCGCCAGCAGCCAAGATTTGGCTGAAGCTTTCTTT | CASSQDLAEAFF
TRBJ2-7 | TRBV6-6 | NA | once | TGTGCCAGCAGTTACAAAGCGTACGAGCAGTACTTC | CASSYKAYEQYF
TRBJ1-1 | TRBV30 | NA | few | TGTGCCTGGAGTGTGTACGGGCGCGAGAACACTGAAGCTTTCTTT | CAWSVYGRENTEAFF
TRBJ1-6 | TRBV7-9 | TRBD1 | many | TGTGCCAGCAGTCGGAGACAGGGGGCTCACCTCTATAATTCACCCCTCCACTTT | CASSRRQGAHLYNSPLHF
TRBJ1-1 | TRBV10-3 | NA | NA | TGTGCCATCAGTGGGGGGGCAGGGCGAGGAAACACTGAAGCTTTCTTT | CAISGGAGRGNTEAFF
TRBJ1-1 | TRBV15 | TRBD1 | NA | TGTGCCACCAGCGGACGGACAGGGAGCACTGAAGCTTTCTTT | CATSGRTGSTEAFF
TRBJ2-3 | TRBV3-1 | NA | medium-sized | TGTGCCAGCAGCCAAGGGTTGGCTGATACGCAGTATTTT | CASSQGLADTQYF
TRBJ1-1 | TRBV29-1 | NA | many | TGCAGCGCGAAGGGAACTGAAGCTTTCTTT | CSAKGTEAFF
TRBJ1-1 | TRBV29-1 | TRBD1 | few | TGCAGCGTTTCCGGACAGGGAGGGACTGAAGCTTTCTTT | CSVSGQGGTEAFF
TRBJ2-3 | TRBV5-1 | NA | NA | TGCGCCAGCAGCACTTCGGGGCTAGGGTTGCCAGATACGCAGTATTTT | CASSTSGLGLPDTQYF
TRBJ2-7 | TRBV27 | NA | NA | TGTGCCAGCAGTTTATCCCCTCGGGGCGAGCAGTACTTC | CASSLSPRGEQYF
TRBJ2-1 | TRBV7-9 | TRBD2 | many | TGTGCCAGCAGCTTACAAGGGACTAGCTATGAGCAGTTCTTC | CASSLQGTSYEQFF
TRBJ2-1 | TRBV3-1 | NA | NA | TGTGCCAGCAGCCAGCGTAATGACGGGGTGTACAATGAGCAGTTCTTC | CASSQRNDGVYNEQFF
TRBJ1-2 | TRBV12-3/TRBV12-4 | TRBD1 | few | TGTGCCAGCAGACGAGACAGGGGATTTGGTGGCTACACCTTC | CASRRDRGFGGYTF
TRBJ2-2 | TRBV4-2 | TRBD1 | once | TGTGCCAGCAGCCATAACGGACAGGGGGGAACCGGGGAGCTGTTTTTT | CASSHNGQGGTGELFF
TRBJ2-2 | TRBV4-2 | TRBD2 | many | TGTGCCAGCAGCCAATTCGGGCGGGGGGGCACCGGGGAGCTGTTTTTT | CASSQFGRGGTGELFF
TRBJ2-7 | TRBV6-2/TRBV6-3 | NA | NA | TGTGCCAGCAGTTACGGGGGGCCTTGGGAGCAGTACTTC | CASSYGGPWEQYF
TRBJ2-5 | TRBV10-3 | TRBD2 | few | TGTGCCATCAGTGATGGGACTAGCGGGGGAAGTGAGACCCAGTACTTC | CAISDGTSGGSETQYF
TRBJ1-4 | TRBV6-5 | NA | few | TGTGCCAGCAGTTACTCGATTCGCAGTTTGAATGAAAAACTGTTTTTT | CASSYSIRSLNEKLFF
TRBJ1-1 | TRBV5-1 | NA | NA | TGCGCCAGCAGCTTGGGTGGGGGAGAGAACACTGAAGCTTTCTTT | CASSLGGGENTEAFF
TRBJ2-1 | TRBV5-1 | TRBD2 | many | TGCGCCAGCAGCTCCCCGCCGGGACTAGCGGGGGTCCCTGGGGAGCAGTTCTTC | CASSSPPGLAGVPGEQFF
TRBJ2-7 | TRBV10-1 | NA | few | TGCGCCAGCAAACCTCAGGGGTCCAACGAGCAGTACTTC | CASKPQGSNEQYF
TRBJ1-2 | TRBV4-1 | NA | NA | TGCGCCAGCAGCCCGGACGTCGGTCTTCGGTATGGCTACACCTTC | CASSPDVGLRYGYTF
TRBJ1-1 | TRBV7-8 | NA | NA | TGTGCCAGCAGCTCTGATGGACAGCGATTAAACACTGAAGCTTTCTTT | CASSSDGQRLNTEAFF
TRBJ2-2 | TRBV7-2 | NA | NA | TGTGCCAGCAGCTTAGTCGGGCGGCCGGGGACCGGGGAGCTGTTTTTT | CASSLVGRPGTGELFF
TRBJ2-1 | TRBV6-6 | NA | NA | TGTGCCAGCAGCACCTTCGGGAATGAGCAGTTCTTC | CASSTFGNEQFF
TRBJ2-3 | TRBV6-5 | NA | few | TGTGCCAGCCGGCGGAAGTCCACAGATACGCAGTATTTT | CASRRKSTDTQYF
TRBJ2-5 | TRBV4-3 | NA | few | TGCGCCAGCAGCCAAGAGCTATCGATTGGGATAGGAGAGACCCAGTACTTC | CASSQELSIGIGETQYF
TRBJ2-2 | TRBV12-3/TRBV12-4 | NA | many | TGTGCCAGCAGTTTGGGGGGGCCCGGGGAGCTGTTTTTT | CASSLGGPGELFF
TRBJ1-2 | TRBV29-1 | NA | few | TGCAGCGTTCGAGTCGGAGCTAACTATGGCTACACCTTC | CSVRVGANYGYTF
TRBJ2-3 | TRBV9 | TRBD2 | NA | TGTGCCAGCAGCGCAAGAGCGGGGCACGCCACAGATACGCAGTATTTT | CASSARAGHATDTQYF
TRBJ1-2 | TRBV28 | NA | many | TGTGCCAGCAGGGCCCCAAGTAACCATGGCTACACCTTC | CASRAPSNHGYTF
TRBJ2-1 | TRBV5-4 | NA | NA | TGTGCCAGCACCGTGGAGGGCGGTTACAATGAGCAGTTCTTC | CASTVEGGYNEQFF
TRBJ2-7 | TRBV10-3 | TRBD2 | few | TGTGCCATCAGTGGGGTCGGGACTAGGATGTACGAGCAGTACTTC | CAISGVGTRMYEQYF
TRBJ1-5 | TRBV6-5 | NA | NA | TGTGCCAGCAGTCGCAGTGCTAGCAATCAGCCCCAGCATTTT | CASSRSASNQPQHF
TRBJ2-7 | TRBV12-3/TRBV12-4 | NA | few | TGTGCCAGCAGTCCCCGTCCAGGGGTATCATCCTACGAGCAGTACTTC | CASSPRPGVSSYEQYF
TRBJ1-1 | TRBV6-5 | TRBD1 | NA | TGTGCCAGCAGTTTTACTCCGGGACAGGGGTCCACTGAAGCTTTCTTT | CASSFTPGQGSTEAFF